The clone carrying this T cell receptor beta chain turned up a few times. This sample was included in a study of tumor-infiltrating lymphocytes in primary liver carcinoma. Study-wide context: All patients had surgically resected primary liver carcinoma.

Total RNA amounting to around 530 ng was the source from which TCR beta cDNA was made with a constant-region primer. Each TCR beta library was derived from three nested multiplex PCR rounds that employed slightly modified ARM-PCR. Investigators reported that the first two PCR rounds, at 10 to 11 cycles each, used TRBV1-TRBV30 forward primers with a C-beta reverse primer. TCRdb re-called the multiplex PCR reads through MiXCR, storing one row per CDR3 protein. Among around 330,000 distinct CDR3 sequences, approximately 65% were seen once, and the ten largest hold about 9.4%. V was clipped by 6 bases and J by 5 bases, with 10 bases between them. Germline assignment: CDR1 MDHEN and CDR2 SYDVKM. The length of the CDR3 is 12 residues. Germline DNA was also extracted, and blood RNA derived from unsorted whole blood.

Specimen: peripheral blood. The chain joins TRBV28 to TRBJ2-5; D unclear. The receptor was derived from a man aged 35-49 years with primary liver carcinoma and hepatitis B virus infection. The CDR3 sequence: CASSITAETQYF. The DNA for the CDR3 is TGTGCCAGCAGCATAACAGCGGAGACCCAGTACTTC.